The text below deals with one T cell receptor (beta chain). The record originates from a study of blood T cell repertoires in COVID-19. The authors' processing: Nucleated cell number was recorded as an estimate derived from reference gene primer amplification. Produced via immunoSEQ multiplex PCR; TCRdb's table is partial and in-frame only. The V and J calls and clone size are taken from that table; D and trimming were inferred from the DNA. The data hold some 65,000 clones, with 80% to 95% observed a single time. The source of this sequence is a man over 45 with COVID-19, enrolled during active disease. Sequenced material: peripheral blood.

CDR3 residues: CASSFRGAYGYTF. The CDR3, as DNA: TGTGCCAGCAGTTTTCGGGGGGCCTATGGCTACACCTTC. V gene TRBV27 combines with J gene TRBJ1-2, with TRBD1 as a possible D gene (6 bases). This CDR3 contains 13 residues. V lost 3 bases and J 4 bases, leaving 9 bases between the germline ends. The germline V gene has CDR1 MNHEY and CDR2 SMNVEV (reference sequence).